The clone carrying this T cell receptor beta chain was seen at least ten times. Trimming removed 1 base at V and 0 bases at J, with 10 bases between. This CDR3 region has 16 residues. Germline assignment: CDR1 LNHDA and CDR2 SQIVND (reference sequence). This sample is drawn from a study of Graves' ophthalmopathy and Graves' hyperthyroidism. Whole-study context: The study drew peripheral blood at initial diagnosis, before any treatment.

CDR3 regions of TCR beta were amplified from RNA transcripts. HTBI primers were used in a first-round RT-PCR, which preceded a second-round multiplex PCR. TCRdb re-analysed the multiplex PCR reads in MiXCR, keeping a single row per CDR3 protein. The sample carries approximately 700,000 distinct CDR3 sequences, approximately 40% recorded once. V and J are TRBV19 and TRBJ1-5; D remains unclear. The sequencing input was peripheral blood. This clonotype was sampled from an adult man with Graves' ophthalmopathy. The CDR3 loop reads CASSIVGRASNQPQHF. As DNA, the CDR3 is TGTGCCAGTAGTATAGTGGGGAGGGCTAGCAATCAGCCCCAGCATTTT.